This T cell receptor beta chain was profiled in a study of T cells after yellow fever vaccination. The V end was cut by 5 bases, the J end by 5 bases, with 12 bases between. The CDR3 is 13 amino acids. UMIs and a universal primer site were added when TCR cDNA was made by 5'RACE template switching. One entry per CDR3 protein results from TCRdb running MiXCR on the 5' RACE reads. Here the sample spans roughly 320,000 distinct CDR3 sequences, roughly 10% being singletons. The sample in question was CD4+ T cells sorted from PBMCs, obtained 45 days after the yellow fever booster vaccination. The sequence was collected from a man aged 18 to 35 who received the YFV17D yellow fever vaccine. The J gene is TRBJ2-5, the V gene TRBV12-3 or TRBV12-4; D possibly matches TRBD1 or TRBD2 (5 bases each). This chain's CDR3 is CASSEGIWETQYF. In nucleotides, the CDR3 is TGTGCCAGCAGTGAGGGGATTTGGGAGACCCAGTACTTC.